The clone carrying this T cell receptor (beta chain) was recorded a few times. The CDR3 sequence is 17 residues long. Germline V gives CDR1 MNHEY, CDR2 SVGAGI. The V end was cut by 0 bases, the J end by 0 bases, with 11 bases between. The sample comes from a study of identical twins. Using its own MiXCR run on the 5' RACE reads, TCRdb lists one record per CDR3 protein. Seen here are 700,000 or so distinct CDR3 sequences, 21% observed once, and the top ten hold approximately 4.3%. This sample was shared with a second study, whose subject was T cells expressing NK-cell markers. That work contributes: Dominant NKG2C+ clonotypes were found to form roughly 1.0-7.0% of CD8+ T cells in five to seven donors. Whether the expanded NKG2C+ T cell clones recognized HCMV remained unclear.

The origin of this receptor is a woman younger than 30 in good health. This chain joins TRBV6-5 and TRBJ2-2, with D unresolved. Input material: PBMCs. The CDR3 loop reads CASSYSLSTSNTGELFF. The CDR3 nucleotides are TGTGCCAGCAGTTACTCCCTCAGTACATCGAACACCGGGGAGCTGTTTTTT.